The 19 T cell receptor beta chains listed next were all sequenced from one sample in a study of early T cells in non-severe SARS-CoV-2 infection. TCRdb recomputed calls from the 5' RACE reads with MiXCR, one row per CDR3 protein. The table records tens of thousands of distinct CDR3 sequences, over 10% of them present only once. Sequencing was performed on whole blood. The receptors originated from an adult who was a healthcare worker with PCR-confirmed SARS-CoV-2 infection or an uninfected control (not recorded which).

CDR3 residues: CASRSGTSDFF. The DNA of the CDR3 is TGTGCCAGCAGGTCCGGGACTAGCGACTTCTTC. The rearrangement joins TRBV28 to TRBJ2-1, with TRBD2 matching 10 bases. Trimming removed 6 bases from V and 16 bases from J; junction bases left unmatched: 6. The CDR3 consists of 11 residues. Germline V gene sequence: CDR1 MDHEN, CDR2 SYDVKM.

This clonotype appeared a few times. The chain uses TRBV5-1 and TRBJ1-1; TRBD1 is a possible D gene (5 bases). The germline gives CDR1 SGHRS, CDR2 YFSETQ. V lost 3 bases, J lost 1 base, and 13 bases lay in between. The CDR3 covers 15 residues. The CDR3 sequence is CASSSQGNWNTEAFF. The CDR3 bases are TGCGCCAGCAGCTCGCAGGGAAACTGGAACACTGAAGCTTTCTTT.

The chain combines TRBV12-3 or TRBV12-4 with TRBJ2-7; possibly TRBD1 for D (6 bases). The CDR3 is made up of 15 amino acids. V was trimmed by 6 bases and J by 6 bases, leaving 21 bases between them. This CDR3 is CASSQKQGNLGEQYF. In nucleotides, the CDR3 is TGTGCCAGCAGCCAAAAACAGGGAAATCTGGGCGAGCAGTACTTC.

This clonotype occurred many times. The chain recombines TRBV23-1 with TRBJ2-3; D is perhaps TRBD1 or TRBD2 (6 bases each). TRBV23-1 is noted as an ORF with a role that remains uncertain. CDR3 length: 17 amino acids. The V gene lost 4 bases and the J gene lost 1 base, with 18 bases spanning the gap. CDR3: CASSPPLIGGGTDTQYF. CDR3 nucleotides: TGCGCCAGCAGTCCCCCTCTTATCGGGGGCGGCACAGATACGCAGTATTTT.

This clonotype was counted between two and nine times. V is TRBV11-2 and J is TRBJ2-5, with 7 nucleotides matching TRBD1. J was trimmed by 2 bases and V by 1 base; bases with no gene match: 4. Per germline, CDR1 SGHAT and CDR2 FQNNGV. This CDR3 region has 15 residues. CDR3 sequence: CASSLGQGFQETQYF. CDR3 DNA sequence: TGTGCCAGCAGCTTAGGACAGGGATTTCAAGAGACCCAGTACTTC.

This clonotype was picked up many times. V usage is TRBV14 and J usage is TRBJ2-7; 8 bases are shared with TRBD2. This CDR3 is 15 amino acids long. Per the germline V gene, CDR1 is SGHDN and CDR2 is FVKESK. Germline trimming cut 3 bases from V and 3 bases from J; bases unmatched to any gene: 7. The DNA of the CDR3 is TGTGCCAGCAGCCAGGCGGGACTAGGCAACTACGAGCAGTACTTC. The encoded protein is CASSQAGLGNYEQYF.

This clonotype was found a few times. V is TRBV28 and J is TRBJ1-2; D is possibly TRBD1 (6 bases). Germline lookup yields CDR1 MDHEN and CDR2 SYDVKM. The germline V and J ends were trimmed by 3 bases and 4 bases, with 15 bases remaining between them. CDR3 length: 15 residues. The CDR3 DNA reads TGTGCCAGCAGTTTGGTGCAGGGGCCGACCTATGGCTACACCTTC. Its protein product is CASSLVQGPTYGYTF.

V and J are TRBV5-4 and TRBJ2-2; 7 bases align to TRBD2. Germline CDR1 SGHNT, CDR2 YYREEE (reference sequence). The CDR3 extends over 14 amino acids. With V trimmed by 4 bases and J by 6 bases, 6 bases remained unmatched. The CDR3 DNA follows: TGTGCCAGCAGCCTAGCTGCGGGAGCCGGGGAGCTGTTTTTT. Amino acids: CASSLAAGAGELFF.

This clonotype was detected ten times or more. The chain carries TRBV3-1 and TRBJ2-7; 13 bases match TRBD2. J lost 7 bases, V lost 1 base, and 4 bases had no gene match. The length of the CDR3 is 15 residues. The germline gives CDR1 LGHDT, CDR2 YNNKEL (reference sequence). For the CDR3, the DNA is TGTGCCAGCAGCCAAGGACTAGCGGGAGGACGGGAGCAGTACTTC. Amino acid sequence: CASSQGLAGGREQYF.

This clonotype was counted many times. V gene TRBV13 combines with J gene TRBJ2-2, with D maybe TRBD2 (6 bases). The CDR3 is 16 amino acids. CDR1 PRHDT and CDR2 FYEKMQ come from the germline V gene (reference sequence). The V and J ends lost 5 bases and 4 bases respectively, with 17 bases between them. As DNA, the CDR3 is TGTGCCAGCAGCCCCTATAGCGGTGACTCCACCGGGGAGCTGTTTTTT. This codes for CASSPYSGDSTGELFF. Full variable domain (outside the CDR3, taken from reference TRBV13 and TRBJ2-2): AAGVIQSPRHLIKEKRETATLKCYPIPRHDTVYWYQQGPGQDPQFLISFYEKMQSDKGSIPDRFSAQQFSDYHSELNMSSLELGDSALYFCASSPYSGDSTGELFFGEGSRLTVL.

J is TRBJ1-1 and V is TRBV29-1, with TRBD1 matching over 7 bases. The germline V gene encodes CDR1 SQVTM and CDR2 ANQGSEA. With V trimmed by 3 bases and J by 10 bases, 2 bases remained unmatched. CDR3 size: 10 residues. CDR3 sequence (DNA): TGCAGCGTTGAGCAGGGGGGAGCTTTCTTT. Protein product: CSVEQGGAFF.

This clonotype came up many times. The rearrangement joins TRBV20-1 to TRBJ2-2; D is unclear. V gave up 2 bases and J gave up 1 base, with 8 bases separating them. Per germline, CDR1 DFQATT and CDR2 SNEGSKA (reference sequence). The CDR3 loop spans 14 amino acids. In nucleotides, the CDR3 is TGCAGTGCTAGATACGGACGGAACACCGGGGAGCTGTTTTTT. As protein: CSARYGRNTGELFF.

About this clonotype: This may stem from a read error, because a much larger clone lies one nucleotide away. The rearrangement uses TRBV2 and TRBJ2-7; no reliable D call. There are 12 residues in the CDR3. CDR1 and CDR2 (germline): SNHLY, FYNNEI. The V end lost 0 bases, the J end lost 4 bases, and 4 bases lay between the germline ends. CDR3 nucleotides: TGTGCCAGCAGTGAAGCGGATTACGAGCAGTACTTC. Translated, it gives CASSEADYEQYF. Using reference TRBV2 and TRBJ2-7 for the parts outside the CDR3, the full variable domain is EPEVTQTPSHQVTQMGQEVILRCVPISNHLYFYWYRQILGQKVEFLVSFYNNEISEKSEIFDDQFSVERPDGSNFTLKIRSTKLEDSAMYFCASSEADYEQYFGPGTRLTVT.

This clonotype was seen a handful of times. The CDR3 here is CASSAHGTVLVAFF. CDR3 nucleotide sequence: TGTGCCAGCAGTGCCCACGGGACGGTCCTTGTAGCTTTCTTT. The genes are TRBV28 and TRBJ1-1, with a possible D match to TRBD1 (5 bases). Per the germline V gene, CDR1 is MDHEN and CDR2 is SYDVKM. The CDR3 consists of 14 residues. Trimming stripped 5 bases from V and 10 bases from J, with 20 bases between.

This clonotype was picked up many times. The chain joins TRBV3-1 to TRBJ2-7; possibly TRBD1 or TRBD2 for D (5 bases each). The CDR3 consists of 16 residues. The ends were cut back, 4 bases at V and 3 bases at J, with 19 bases in the middle. The V gene's germline CDR1 is LGHDT and CDR2 YNNKEL (reference sequence). CDR3 coding DNA: TGTGCCAGCAGCCTTATGGGCCGAGGGGCTTACTACGAGCAGTACTTC. Protein product: CASSLMGRGAYYEQYF.

This clonotype was observed a few times. V usage is TRBV5-1 and J usage is TRBJ2-7, with unresolved D. Between the trimmed V and J ends, which lost 4 bases and 3 bases, there was a span of 17 bases. The CDR3 is 15 amino acids. Germline loops: CDR1 SGHRS, CDR2 YFSETQ. CDR3 in DNA: TGCGCCAGCAGCCAAGGGCCACAGCCGCACTACGAGCAGTACTTC. Its translation is CASSQGPQPHYEQYF.

This clonotype has at least ten counts. The gene calls are TRBV12-3 or TRBV12-4 and TRBJ2-1; D is uncertain. Deletions cut 5 bases from V and 4 bases from J, with 12 bases between. This CDR3 is 14 amino acids long. In DNA, the CDR3 is TGTGCCAGCAGTGCCGCCGGACCATACAATGAGCAGTTCTTC. Residues: CASSAAGPYNEQFF.

This sequence joins TRBV28 and TRBJ2-7, with 10 bases aligning to TRBD2. This CDR3 is 15 amino acids long. The germline V gene has CDR1 MDHEN and CDR2 SYDVKM. Germline trimming cut 6 bases from V and 6 bases from J; bases unmatched to any gene: 11. The CDR3 region has the DNA TGTGCCAGCAGCAAAACCAGCGGGAGGGCCGGCGAGCAGTACTTC. This sequence encodes CASSKTSGRAGEQYF.

In its sample, this clonotype was seen many times. The chain couples TRBV6-5 to TRBJ2-4; 8 positions match TRBD1. With 4 bases clipped from V and 9 bases from J, the junction kept 8 bases outside the gene matches. CDR3 length: 14 residues. Germline CDR1 and CDR2: MNHEY and SVGAGI. The CDR3 bases are TGTGCCAGCAGTTCGCTCAGGGGGCCCGGCATTCAGTACTTC. Protein: CASSSLRGPGIQYF.